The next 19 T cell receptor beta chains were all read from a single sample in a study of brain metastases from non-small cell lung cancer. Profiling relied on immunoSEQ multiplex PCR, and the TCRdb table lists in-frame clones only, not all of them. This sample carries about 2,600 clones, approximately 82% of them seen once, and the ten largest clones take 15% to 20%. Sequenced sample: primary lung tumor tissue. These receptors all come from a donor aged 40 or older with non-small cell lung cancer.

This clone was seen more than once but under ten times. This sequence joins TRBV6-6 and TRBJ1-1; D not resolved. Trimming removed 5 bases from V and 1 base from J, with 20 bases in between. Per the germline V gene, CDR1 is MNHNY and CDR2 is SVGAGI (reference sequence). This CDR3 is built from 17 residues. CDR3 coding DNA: TGTGCCAGCAGTCTCTCCTTTCGACGGTATGGGAACACTGAAGCTTTCTTT. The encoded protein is CASSLSFRRYGNTEAFF.

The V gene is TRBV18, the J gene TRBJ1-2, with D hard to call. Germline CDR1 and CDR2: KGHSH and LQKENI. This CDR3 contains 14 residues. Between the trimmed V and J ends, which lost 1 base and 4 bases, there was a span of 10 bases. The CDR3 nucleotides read TGTGCCAGCTCACCACTACCGGACTCCTATGGCTACACCTTC. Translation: CASSPLPDSYGYTF.

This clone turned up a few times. The CDR3 DNA reads as TGTGCCAGCAGCTTAGGTGGACAGGCCCGCAATCAGCCCCAGCATTTT. Its protein is CASSLGGQARNQPQHF. This sequence joins TRBV7-2 and TRBJ1-5; 7 bases agree with TRBD1. V lost 1 base to trimming and J lost 2 bases; unmatched junction nucleotides: 5. The CDR3 extends over 16 amino acids. CDR1 and CDR2 (germline): SGHTA, FQGNSA.

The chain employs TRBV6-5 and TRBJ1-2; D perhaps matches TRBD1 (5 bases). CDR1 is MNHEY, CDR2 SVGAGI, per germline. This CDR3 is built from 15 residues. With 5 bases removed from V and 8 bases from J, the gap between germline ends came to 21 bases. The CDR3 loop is CASSLSPGGAFGYTF. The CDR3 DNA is TGTGCCAGCAGTCTTAGCCCCGGAGGGGCATTCGGCTACACCTTC.

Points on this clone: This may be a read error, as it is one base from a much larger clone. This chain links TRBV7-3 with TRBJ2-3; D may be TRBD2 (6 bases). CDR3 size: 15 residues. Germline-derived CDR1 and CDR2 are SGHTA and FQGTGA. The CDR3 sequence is CASSLRTTNTNTQYF. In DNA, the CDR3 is TGTGCCAGCAGCCTCAGGACTACTAACACAAATACGCAGTATTTT.

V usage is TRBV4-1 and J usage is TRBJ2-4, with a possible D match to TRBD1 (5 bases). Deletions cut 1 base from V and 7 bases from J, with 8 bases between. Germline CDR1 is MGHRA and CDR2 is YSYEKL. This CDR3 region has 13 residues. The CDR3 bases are TGCGCCAGCAGCCAAGGAGACAGCAACATTCAGTACTTC. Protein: CASSQGDSNIQYF.

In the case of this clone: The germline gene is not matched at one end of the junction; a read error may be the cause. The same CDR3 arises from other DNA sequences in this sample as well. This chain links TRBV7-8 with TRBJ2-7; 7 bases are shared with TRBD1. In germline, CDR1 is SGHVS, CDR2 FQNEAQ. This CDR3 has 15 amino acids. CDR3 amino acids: CASSLGRTGAGEQYF. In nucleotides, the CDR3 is TGTGCTAGCAGCTTAGGCCGGACAGGAGCCGGCGAGCAGTATTTC. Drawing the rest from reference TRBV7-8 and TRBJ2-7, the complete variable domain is GAGVSQSPRYKVAKRGQDVALRCDPISGHVSLFWYQQALGQGPEFLTYFQNEAQLDKSGLPSDRFFAERPEGSVSTLKIQRTQQEDSAVYLCASSLGRTGAGEQYFGPGTRLTVT.

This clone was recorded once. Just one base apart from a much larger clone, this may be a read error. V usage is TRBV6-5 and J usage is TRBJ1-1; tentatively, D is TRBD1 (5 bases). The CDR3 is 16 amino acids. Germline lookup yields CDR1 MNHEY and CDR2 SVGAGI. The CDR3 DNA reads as TGTGCCAGCAGTTACCGGGACCTCGGTCCGAACACTGAAACTTTCTTT. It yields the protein CASSYRDLGPNTETFF.

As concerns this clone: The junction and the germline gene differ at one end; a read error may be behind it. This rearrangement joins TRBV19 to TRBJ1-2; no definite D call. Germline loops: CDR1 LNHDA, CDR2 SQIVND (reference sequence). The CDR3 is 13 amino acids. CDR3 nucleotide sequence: TGTGCCAATAGTTTCGGGAGTGGTGGAGGCTACACCTTC. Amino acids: CANSFGSGGGYTF.

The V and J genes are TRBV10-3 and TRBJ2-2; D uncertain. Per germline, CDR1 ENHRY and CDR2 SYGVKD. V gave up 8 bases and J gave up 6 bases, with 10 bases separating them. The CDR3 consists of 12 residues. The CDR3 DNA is TGTGCCATCGGATTAGTCGCCGGGGAGCTGTTTTTT. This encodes CAIGLVAGELFF.

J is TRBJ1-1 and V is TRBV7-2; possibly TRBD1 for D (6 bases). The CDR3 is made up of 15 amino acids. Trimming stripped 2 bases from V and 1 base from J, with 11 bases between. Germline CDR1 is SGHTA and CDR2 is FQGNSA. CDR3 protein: CASSLNAGENTEAFF. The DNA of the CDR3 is TGTGCCAGCAGCTTAAATGCAGGGGAGAACACTGAAGCTTTCTTT.

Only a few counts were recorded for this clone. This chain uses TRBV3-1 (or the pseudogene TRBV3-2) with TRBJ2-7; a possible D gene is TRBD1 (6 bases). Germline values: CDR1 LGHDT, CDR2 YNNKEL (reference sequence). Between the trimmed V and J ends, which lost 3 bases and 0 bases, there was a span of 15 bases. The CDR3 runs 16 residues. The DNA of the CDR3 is TGTGCCAGCAGCCAGGCCGGCACAGGGTTCTCCTACGAGCAGTACTTC. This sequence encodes CASSQAGTGFSYEQYF.

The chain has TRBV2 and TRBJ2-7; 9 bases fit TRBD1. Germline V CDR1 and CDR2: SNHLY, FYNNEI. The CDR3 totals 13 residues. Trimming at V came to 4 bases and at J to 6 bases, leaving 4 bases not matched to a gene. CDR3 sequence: CASSGDRELEQYF. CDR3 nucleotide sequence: TGTGCCAGCAGTGGGGACAGGGAACTCGAGCAGTACTTC.

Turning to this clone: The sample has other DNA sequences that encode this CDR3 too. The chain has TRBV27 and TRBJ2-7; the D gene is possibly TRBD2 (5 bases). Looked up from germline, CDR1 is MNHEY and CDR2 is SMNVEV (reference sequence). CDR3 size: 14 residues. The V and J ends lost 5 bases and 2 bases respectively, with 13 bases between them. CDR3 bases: TGTGCCAGCAGTGGGCCAGGAGGCCCCTACGAGCAGTACTTC. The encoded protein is CASSGPGGPYEQYF.

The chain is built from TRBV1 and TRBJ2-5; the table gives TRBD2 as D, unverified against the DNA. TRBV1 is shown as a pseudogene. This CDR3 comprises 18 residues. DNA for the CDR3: TGCACCAGCAGCCAAGATAAGGAGCGGGGGGTAATAGAGGAGACCCAGTACTTC. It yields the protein CTSSQDKERGVIEETQYF.

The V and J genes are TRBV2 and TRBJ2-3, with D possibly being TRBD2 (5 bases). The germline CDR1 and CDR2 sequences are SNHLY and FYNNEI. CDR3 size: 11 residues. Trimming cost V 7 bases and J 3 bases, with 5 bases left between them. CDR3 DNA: TGTGCCAGCACGGGAACAGATACGCAGTATTTT. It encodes CASTGTDTQYF.

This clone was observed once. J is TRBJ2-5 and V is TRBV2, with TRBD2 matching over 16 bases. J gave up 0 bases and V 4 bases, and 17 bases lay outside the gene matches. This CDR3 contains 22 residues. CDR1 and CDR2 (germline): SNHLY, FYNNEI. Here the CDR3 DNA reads TGTGCCAGCAGTGGACCGGGACTAGCGGGGGGGACCAAGAATCAGTACCAAGAGACCCAGTACTTC. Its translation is CASSGPGLAGGTKNQYQETQYF.

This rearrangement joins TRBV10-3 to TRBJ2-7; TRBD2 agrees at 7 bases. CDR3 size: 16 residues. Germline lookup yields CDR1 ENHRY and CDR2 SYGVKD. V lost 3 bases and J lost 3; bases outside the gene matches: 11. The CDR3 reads CAISEGTPGGGYEQYF. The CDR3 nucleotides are TGTGCCATCAGTGAAGGAACCCCCGGCGGGGGCTACGAGCAGTACTTC.

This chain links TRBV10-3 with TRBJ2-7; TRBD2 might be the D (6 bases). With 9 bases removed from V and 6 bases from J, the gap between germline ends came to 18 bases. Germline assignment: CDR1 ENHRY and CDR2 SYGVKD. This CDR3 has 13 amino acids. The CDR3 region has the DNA TGTGCCATAGCCCCTGGGGAGGTCGTCGAGCAGTACTTC. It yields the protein CAIAPGEVVEQYF.